This passage covers 18 T cell receptor beta chains from one sample sequenced in a study of T cell responses to AZD1222 COVID-19 vaccine. The table came from immunoSEQ multiplex PCR; TCRdb's copy has only in-frame clones and leaves some out. The profile shows 160,000 or so clones, 85% to 95% of them singletons. Material: peripheral blood, obtained on day 0 of AZD1222 vaccination. The receptors come from an adult in good health.

The chain employs TRBV28 and TRBJ2-5, with 11 bases matching TRBD2. Trimming at V came to 2 bases and at J to 4 bases, leaving 3 bases not matched to a gene. Germline lookup yields CDR1 MDHEN and CDR2 SYDVKM. The CDR3 contains 15 residues. CDR3 amino acids: CASSLIAGGRETQYF. CDR3 bases: TGTGCCAGCAGTTTAATAGCGGGGGGGAGAGAGACCCAGTACTTC.

V and J are TRBV3-1 (or the pseudogene TRBV3-2) and TRBJ1-2; the D gene is possibly TRBD1 (6 bases). V dropped 1 base and J dropped 7 bases, with 13 bases sitting between them. CDR1 and CDR2 from the germline V gene are LGHDT and YNNKEL (reference sequence). The CDR3 spans 14 residues. CDR3: CASSQGAGDAGYTF. In nucleotides, the CDR3 is TGTGCCAGCAGCCAAGGGGCAGGGGATGCTGGCTACACCTTC.

The V call is TRBV10-2, the J call TRBJ1-6; no definite D call. The CDR3 is 16 residues long. V lost 8 bases and J 0 bases, leaving 14 bases between the germline ends. Looked up from germline, CDR1 is WSHSY and CDR2 is SAAADI. CDR3 DNA sequence: TGCGCCAGCGGACCACTCCCCAGCTCCTATAATTCACCCCTCCACTTT. It yields the protein CASGPLPSSYNSPLHF.

V is TRBV5-1 and J is TRBJ2-3, with D perhaps TRBD2 (6 bases). Trimming stripped 4 bases from V and 7 bases from J, with 16 bases between. This CDR3 has 14 amino acids. Per germline, CDR1 SGHRS and CDR2 YFSETQ. Here the CDR3 reads CASSPDGGVNTQYF. DNA for the CDR3: TGCGCCAGCAGCCCGGACGGAGGGGTGAATACGCAGTATTTT. Based on the CDR3 plus reference TRBV5-1 and TRBJ2-3, the full variable domain is KAGVTQTPRYLIKTRGQQVTLSCSPISGHRSVSWYQQTPGQGLQFLFEYFSETQRNKGNFPGRFSGRQFSNSRSEMNVSTLELGDSALYLCASSPDGGVNTQYFGPGTRLTVL.

The chain uses TRBV12-3 or TRBV12-4 and TRBJ1-2; no clear D. The ends were cut back, 5 bases at V and 0 bases at J, with 7 bases in the middle. CDR3 size: 13 residues. This CDR3 is CASSRSANYGYTF. The CDR3, as DNA: TGTGCCAGCAGTCGCTCAGCTAACTATGGCTACACCTTC.

As DNA, the CDR3 is TGTGCCAGCAGTTCAGAACAGGGTATCTGGGGAACTAATGAAAAACTGTTTTTT. Translation gives CASSSEQGIWGTNEKLFF. V is TRBV28 and J is TRBJ1-4, with D possibly matching TRBD1 (6 bases). The CDR3 has 18 residues. Deletions cut 4 bases from V and 1 base from J, with 19 bases between. Germline loops: CDR1 MDHEN, CDR2 SYDVKM.

The chain joins TRBV11-2 to TRBJ2-2; D unclear. From germline, CDR1 is SGHAT and CDR2 FQNNGV. This CDR3 comprises 14 residues. V was shortened by 1 base and J by 5 bases, with 8 bases between the two germline ends. The CDR3: CASSLGLRTGELFF. CDR3 in DNA: TGTGCCAGCAGCTTAGGTCTGAGGACCGGGGAGCTGTTTTTT.

The chain carries TRBV5-1 and TRBJ2-5; D could derive from TRBD1 or TRBD2 (5 bases each). The V gene's germline CDR1 is SGHRS and CDR2 YFSETQ. V was clipped by 0 bases and J by 5 bases, with 23 bases between them. This CDR3 region has 18 residues. CDR3 nucleotide sequence: TGCGCCAGCAGCTTGGGAGGGGCAGGAAGAGGGGTCCGGGAGACCCAGTACTTC. It codes for CASSLGGAGRGVRETQYF.

The V and J genes are TRBV28 and TRBJ1-5, with TRBD1 matching 9 bases. This CDR3 has 15 residues. Germline V gene data show CDR1 as MDHEN and CDR2 as SYDVKM. Germline trimming cut 6 bases from V and 4 bases from J; bases unmatched to any gene: 7. The chain's CDR3 is CASSLDRGGNQPQHF. The CDR3 DNA sequence: TGTGCCAGCAGCCTGGACAGGGGAGGTAATCAGCCCCAGCATTTT.

The CDR3 here is CASSQDPSRQETQYF. The CDR3 DNA is TGCGCCAGCAGCCAAGATCCTAGCCGACAAGAGACCCAGTACTTC. The chain links TRBV4-1 to TRBJ2-5, with D possibly being TRBD2 (5 bases). Trimming took 0 bases from V and 2 from J, leaving 10 bases between them. This CDR3 contains 15 residues. CDR1 and CDR2 from the germline V gene are MGHRA and YSYEKL.

The chain links TRBV5-1 to TRBJ2-2, with D maybe TRBD1 (6 bases). The germline V and J ends were trimmed by 2 bases and 2 bases, with 7 bases remaining between them. The CDR3 length is 14 residues. Germline V gene sequence: CDR1 SGHRS, CDR2 YFSETQ. The CDR3 loop reads CASSLQGNTGELFF. Written as DNA, the CDR3 is TGCGCCAGCAGCTTACAGGGTAACACCGGGGAGCTGTTTTTT.

The chain employs TRBV28 and TRBJ1-1; a possible D gene is TRBD1 (6 bases). The V end lost 3 bases, the J end lost 5 bases, and 13 bases lay between the germline ends. From germline, CDR1 is MDHEN and CDR2 SYDVKM. This CDR3 is 14 amino acids long. The CDR3 nucleotides are TGTGCCAGCAGTTTGGCCAGGGGCCGAACTGAAGCTTTCTTT. This gives the protein CASSLARGRTEAFF.

V and J are TRBV7-9 and TRBJ1-1, with a weak D call TRBD1 (5 bases). V was trimmed by 3 bases and J by 10 bases, leaving 15 bases between them. CDR1 and CDR2 from the germline V gene are SEHNR and FQNEAQ (reference sequence). The CDR3 length is 13 residues. The CDR3 sequence: CASSFEEGIRAFF. The CDR3 DNA sequence: TGTGCCAGCAGCTTTGAAGAGGGGATTCGAGCTTTCTTT.

V is TRBV30 and J is TRBJ2-2; D gene unclear. Per the germline V gene, CDR1 is GTSNPN and CDR2 is SVGIG (reference sequence). The CDR3 is made up of 16 amino acids. V was trimmed by 1 base and J by 3 bases, leaving 15 bases between them. CDR3 in DNA: TGTGCCTGGAGTGGCCGTAGAGTAACCTACACCGGGGAGCTGTTTTTT. Translation: CAWSGRRVTYTGELFF.

This clone is a singleton in its sample. The chain combines TRBV27 with TRBJ1-1; 10 positions agree with TRBD1. The CDR3 contains 14 residues. CDR1 MNHEY and CDR2 SMNVEV come from the germline V gene (reference sequence). Losses at the gene ends were 2 bases for V and 4 bases for J; bases not matched to a gene: 1. The CDR3 region is CASSLRTGGTEAFF. CDR3 coding DNA: TGTGCCAGCAGTTTAAGGACAGGGGGCACTGAAGCTTTCTTT.

This chain connects TRBV10-3 to TRBJ1-2; tentatively, D is TRBD1 (5 bases). V dropped 4 bases and J dropped 4 bases, with 7 bases sitting between them. Germline V gene lookup returns CDR1 ENHRY and CDR2 SYGVKD. The CDR3 loop spans 12 amino acids. The CDR3 sequence is CAISGQGYGYTF. DNA for the CDR3: TGTGCCATCAGTGGGCAGGGCTATGGCTACACCTTC.

The chain recombines TRBV5-5 with TRBJ2-7, with 9 positions matching TRBD2. The CDR3 has 15 amino acids. CDR1 and CDR2 (germline): SGHKS, YYEKEE (reference sequence). Trimming cost V 0 bases and J 6 bases; bases outside gene matches: 7. Here the CDR3 reads CASSLGIAGVSEQYF. The CDR3 nucleotides read TGTGCCAGCAGCTTGGGGATAGCGGGAGTGAGCGAGCAGTACTTC.

This chain uses TRBV19 with TRBJ2-6; D may be TRBD2 (6 bases). The V gene lost 3 bases and the J gene lost 0 bases, with 12 bases spanning the gap. Germline values: CDR1 LNHDA, CDR2 SQIVND (reference sequence). This CDR3 is 17 amino acids long. CDR3 nucleotide sequence: TGTGCCAGTAGTATTCGGCAGACTAGCTCTGGGGCCAACGTCCTGACTTTC. This sequence encodes CASSIRQTSSGANVLTF.